This T cell receptor beta chain is drawn from a study of blood T cells in healthy people across ages. Study conclusions and caveats: From one million sequenced T cells, diversity estimates were lower bounds. Naive CD4+ cell counts and diversity both ran higher in long-lived than in aged donors.

The second PCR ran about 7 to 12 cycles with a sample-barcoded 5' primer and J-beta primers. TCRdb re-called the 5' RACE reads with MiXCR, one entry per CDR3 protein. The sample consists of about 720,000 distinct CDR3 sequences, approximately 21% of them appearing once. The ends lost 5 bases at V and 4 bases at J; junction bases unmatched: 4. This CDR3 has 15 residues. The germline CDR1 and CDR2 sequences are SQVTM and ANQGSEA. This clonotype is a singleton in its sample. No antigen is known for it. The specimen sequenced was blood. The V call is TRBV29-1, the J call TRBJ2-3; TRBD2 aligns across 15 bases. This TCR was sampled from a man aged 70-80 years in good health. The CDR3 DNA sequence: TGCAGCGTTCGGACTAGCGGGGGGGCCTCAGATACGCAGTATTTT. Residues: CSVRTSGGASDTQYF.